Below are 16 T cell receptor beta chains sequenced from a single sample in a study of blood T cells in healthy people across ages. PCR was performed a second time for roughly 7 to 12 cycles using a sample-barcoded 5' primer and a J-beta primer mix. TCRdb fed the 5' RACE reads into MiXCR, producing one record per CDR3 protein. The table has roughly 1,100,000 distinct CDR3 sequences, roughly 24% seen once. These same data were also listed under a study on T cells of mothers and their children.

Sequenced: blood. The receptors here all came from a girl aged 2-10 years in good health.

A few counts support this clonotype. The DNA for the CDR3 is TGCAGCGTTGCACAGGGGTACGACGAGCAGTACTTC. Protein: CSVAQGYDEQYF. The chain couples TRBV29-1 to TRBJ2-7, with 7 bases lining up with TRBD1. CDR3 size: 12 residues. Germline CDR1 is SQVTM and CDR2 is ANQGSEA. The V and J ends lost 4 bases and 5 bases, in that order; junction bases with no gene match: 5.

A few counts support this clonotype. The chain uses TRBV6-2 or TRBV6-3 and TRBJ2-3; a possible D gene is TRBD2 (5 bases). The CDR3 totals 14 residues. V lost 0 bases and J 9 bases, leaving 13 bases between the germline ends. CDR1 and CDR2 from the germline V gene are MNHEY and SVGEGT. The CDR3 sequence is CASSYSASRYTQYF. The CDR3 nucleotides are TGTGCCAGCAGTTACTCGGCTAGCAGATACACGCAGTATTTT.

V and J are TRBV27 and TRBJ2-7; D is possibly TRBD1 or TRBD2 (5 bases each). Germline V CDR1 and CDR2: MNHEY, SMNVEV (reference sequence). Trimming cost V 11 bases and J 1 base, with 9 bases left between them. The length of the CDR3 is 11 residues. The CDR3 DNA reads TGTGCCGAGGGGCGGTCCTACGAGCAGTACTTC. It yields the protein CAEGRSYEQYF.

The V and J genes are TRBV6-2 or TRBV6-3 and TRBJ1-2, with D hard to call. This CDR3 is built from 15 residues. Germline V gene sequence: CDR1 MNHEY, CDR2 SVGEGT. V lost 2 bases and J 3 bases, leaving 13 bases between the germline ends. The CDR3 region has the DNA TGTGCCAGCAGTTACGTCGAGGCAGCATACTATGGCTACACCTTC. It specifies CASSYVEAAYYGYTF.

The table lists this clonotype with many counts. The chain has TRBV5-1 and TRBJ2-2; D possibly corresponds to TRBD2 (6 bases). Trimming removed 5 bases at V and 3 bases at J, with 14 bases between. Germline loops: CDR1 SGHRS, CDR2 YFSETQ. The CDR3 has 15 amino acids. This CDR3 is CASSFGGADTGELFF. DNA of the CDR3: TGCGCCAGCAGTTTTGGAGGGGCCGACACCGGGGAGCTGTTTTTT.

This clonotype appeared many times. This chain connects TRBV7-3 to TRBJ1-5; tentative D call: TRBD1 (6 bases). This CDR3 is 17 amino acids long. Trimming stripped 4 bases from V and 2 bases from J, with 18 bases between. The germline CDR1 and CDR2 sequences are SGHTA and FQGTGA. CDR3 amino acids: CASSSAENRVRNQPQHF. Written as DNA, the CDR3 is TGTGCCAGCAGCTCCGCCGAAAACAGGGTGCGCAATCAGCCCCAGCATTTT. Full variable domain (rest looked up from reference TRBV7-3 and TRBJ1-5): GAGVSQTPSNKVTEKGKYVELRCDPISGHTALYWYRQSLGQGPEFLIYFQGTGAADDSGLPNDRFFAVRPEGSVSTLKIQRTERGDSAVYLCASSSAENRVRNQPQHFGDGTRLSIL.

Concerning this clonotype: The conserved final phenylalanine or tryptophan is absent from the CDR3, which likely points to a read error. CDR3: CASRQTENTEAFL. The CDR3 region has the DNA TGTGCCAGCAGGCAGACAGAGAACACTGAAGCTTTCCTT. The rearrangement uses TRBV2 and TRBJ1-1; a possible D gene is TRBD1 (5 bases). V dropped 6 bases and J dropped 1 base, with 9 bases sitting between them. The CDR3 loop spans 13 amino acids. Germline CDR1 SNHLY, CDR2 FYNNEI.

This clonotype was detected a few times. The chain is built from TRBV20-1 and TRBJ2-5; 12 bases match TRBD2. The germline gives CDR1 DFQATT, CDR2 SNEGSKA (reference sequence). The trim removed 7 bases at V and 5 bases at J, leaving 11 bases unmatched. The CDR3 contains 15 residues. CDR3 in amino acids: CSVPEPGLAGETQYF. CDR3 nucleotide sequence: TGCAGTGTTCCAGAACCGGGACTAGCGGGCGAGACCCAGTACTTC.

The genes are TRBV7-9 and TRBJ1-1, with D unclear. The CDR3 is 13 amino acids. Germline assignment: CDR1 SEHNR and CDR2 FQNEAQ (reference sequence). V dropped 4 bases and J dropped 1 base, with 7 bases sitting between them. The CDR3 DNA reads TGTGCCAGCAGCTCCAATTGGAACACTGAAGCTTTCTTT. Translating it yields CASSSNWNTEAFF.

CDR3 sequence: CSVVPGGINEQFF. The CDR3 region has the DNA TGCAGCGTTGTCCCAGGTGGGATAAATGAGCAGTTCTTC. V and J are TRBV29-1 and TRBJ2-5; no firm D call. The J call may be in error: the DNA end matches TRBJ2-1 better. This CDR3 is built from 13 residues. Germline V gene lookup returns CDR1 SQVTM and CDR2 ANQGSEA.

This clonotype came up a few times. The rearrangement uses TRBV7-2 and TRBJ1-1; the D gene is possibly TRBD1 (6 bases). Germline CDR1 SGHTA, CDR2 FQGNSA. The CDR3 length is 15 residues. V gave up 5 bases and J gave up 4 bases, with 17 bases separating them. Here the CDR3 DNA reads TGTGCCAGCAGCGTCCGTGGGGGGGCGAGCACTGAAGCTTTCTTT. It encodes CASSVRGGASTEAFF. Full variable domain (remainder filled in from reference TRBV7-2 and TRBJ1-1): GAGVSQSPSNKVTEKGKDVELRCDPISGHTALYWYRQSLGQGLEFLIYFQGNSAPDKSGLPSDRFSAERTGGSVSTLTIQRTQQEDSAVYLCASSVRGGASTEAFFGQGTRLTVV.

This clonotype came up a few times. The rearrangement uses TRBV9 and TRBJ2-1; D may match TRBD1 or TRBD2 (5 bases each). The CDR3 is 14 residues long. The V and J ends lost 4 bases and 8 bases respectively, with 16 bases between them. The germline CDR1 and CDR2 sequences are SGDLS and YYNGEE. The CDR3 bases are TGTGCCAGCAGCAACTTACCGGGGCGGTATGAGCAGTTCTTC. Translation gives CASSNLPGRYEQFF.

V gene TRBV28 combines with J gene TRBJ2-3; D is unclear. V lost 4 bases and J lost 3, with 14 bases in between. The CDR3 spans 15 residues. Germline V gives CDR1 MDHEN, CDR2 SYDVKM. CDR3 residues: CASSYSPAVTDTQYF. Written as DNA, the CDR3 is TGTGCCAGCAGTTACTCCCCTGCTGTTACAGATACGCAGTATTTT. Combining the CDR3 with reference TRBV28 and TRBJ2-3 gives the whole variable domain DVKVTQSSRYLVKRTGEKVFLECVQDMDHENMFWYRQDPGLGLRLIYFSYDVKMKEKGDIPEGYSVSREKKERFSLILESASTNQTSMYLCASSYSPAVTDTQYFGPGTRLTVL.

The CDR3 region has the DNA TGTGCCAGCAGCCCGACGGGACCGAGCTACGAGCAGTACTTC. This translates into CASSPTGPSYEQYF. V gene TRBV13 combines with J gene TRBJ2-7; the D call may be TRBD1 or TRBD2 (5 bases each). The V gene's germline CDR1 is PRHDT and CDR2 FYEKMQ (reference sequence). The CDR3 is 14 amino acids. V lost 5 bases and J 3 bases, leaving 14 bases between the germline ends.

The table lists this clonotype with a few counts. The V and J genes are TRBV7-3 and TRBJ2-1, with 12 nucleotides matching TRBD2. Germline V gives CDR1 SGHTA, CDR2 FQGTGA. The junction had 5 bases not matched to a gene; V was cut back by 2 bases and J by 9 bases. This CDR3 spans 15 amino acids. As DNA, the CDR3 is TGTGCCAGCAGCTTAGGGACTAGCGGGCTTGGTGAGCAGTTCTTC. It specifies CASSLGTSGLGEQFF. Complete variable domain (other parts from reference TRBV7-3 and TRBJ2-1): GAGVSQTPSNKVTEKGKYVELRCDPISGHTALYWYRQSLGQGPEFLIYFQGTGAADDSGLPNDRFFAVRPEGSVSTLKIQRTERGDSAVYLCASSLGTSGLGEQFFGPGTRLTVL.

The chain couples TRBV20-1 to TRBJ1-2, with D possibly TRBD1 on 6 matching bases. V lost 5 bases and J 1 base, leaving 8 bases between the germline ends. The CDR3 consists of 12 residues. The germline V gene has CDR1 DFQATT and CDR2 SNEGSKA (reference sequence). CDR3 residues: CSASDSNYGYTF. The CDR3 nucleotides are TGCAGTGCTTCGGACAGTAACTATGGCTACACCTTC.